This TCR beta chain stems from a study of response to subunit inactivated influenza vaccine. Broader study findings: The study's authors posited that every seasonal influenza vaccination enlists few new T cells.

CDR1 is LNHNV and CDR2 is YYDKDF in the germline V gene (reference sequence). V lost 1 base, J lost 0 bases, and 7 bases lay in between. This CDR3 has 15 residues. This clonotype was observed at least ten times. Its target is unknown. TCRdb reanalysed the RT-PCR reads using MiXCR and keeps one entry per CDR3 protein. The sample lists 490,000 or so distinct CDR3 sequences; 7.5% to 8.5% were seen once. The TCR originated in a man between 50 and 70 years old who received an inactivated influenza vaccine. This sequence joins TRBV15 and TRBJ1-5; D gene uncertain. The source was PBMCs from blood, collected around 2 years after vaccination. The CDR3 bases are TGTGCCACCAGCAGAGGGAAGGGTAGCAATCAGCCCCAGCATTTT. Its protein is CATSRGKGSNQPQHF.